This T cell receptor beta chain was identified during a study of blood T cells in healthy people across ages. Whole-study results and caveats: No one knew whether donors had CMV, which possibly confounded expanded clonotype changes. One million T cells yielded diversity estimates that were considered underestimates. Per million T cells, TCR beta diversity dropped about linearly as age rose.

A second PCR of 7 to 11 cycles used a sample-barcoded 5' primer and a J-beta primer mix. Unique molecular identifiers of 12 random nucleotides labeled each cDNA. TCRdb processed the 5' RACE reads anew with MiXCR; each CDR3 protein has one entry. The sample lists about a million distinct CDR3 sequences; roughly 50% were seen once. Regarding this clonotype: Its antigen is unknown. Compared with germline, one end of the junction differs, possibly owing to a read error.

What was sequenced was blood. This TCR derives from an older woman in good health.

The DNA of the CDR3 is TGTGCCAGCAGCTCGCACCAACAGACAAGCTCTGGGACCAACGTCCTGACTTTC. Its translation: CASSSHQQTSSGTNVLTF. The V and J genes are TRBV7-9 and TRBJ2-6, with D unclear. The CDR3 is made up of 18 amino acids. Per germline, CDR1 SEHNR and CDR2 FQNEAQ (reference sequence).